These 19 T cell receptor beta chains were sequenced from one sample in a study of CD8+ T cells in alopecia areata. Following RNA extraction, reverse transcription yielded cDNA that acted as the sequencing template. Assay: immunoSEQ multiplex PCR; the TCRdb copy retains only in-frame clones and omits some. The data show 150,000 or so clones, less than 75% seen once. Sequenced material: CD8+ T cells sorted from blood, taken at week 0. These receptors all stem from a human donor with alopecia areata.

In this sample, this clone turned up a few times. V is TRBV27 and J is TRBJ2-7, with a possible D match to TRBD1 (5 bases). The germline gives CDR1 MNHEY, CDR2 SMNVEV (reference sequence). V lost 5 bases and J lost 3, with 17 bases in between. This CDR3 comprises 15 residues. For the CDR3, the DNA is TGTGCCAGCAGTCCCCTGGCCAGGGTGGGCTACGAGCAGTACTTC. It translates to CASSPLARVGYEQYF.

This clone has just one count. V gene TRBV25-1 combines with J gene TRBJ2-5; 7 bases align to TRBD2. The CDR3 extends over 13 amino acids. CDR1 MGHDK and CDR2 SYGVNS come from the germline V gene. J gave up 2 bases and V 7 bases, and 4 bases lay outside the gene matches. Written as DNA, the CDR3 is TGTGCCAGCAAGACGGGAGGACAAGAGACCCAGTACTTC. Protein product: CASKTGGQETQYF.

The chain uses TRBV4-3 and TRBJ1-1, with D perhaps matching TRBD1 (5 bases). The CDR3 has 15 residues. The ends were cut back, 2 bases at V and 4 bases at J, with 14 bases in the middle. The germline V gene encodes CDR1 LGHNA and CDR2 YSLEER. In nucleotides, the CDR3 is TGCGCCAGCAGCCAACAGGGCGGCCGAGTCACTGAAGCTTTCTTT. This gives the protein CASSQQGGRVTEAFF.

Notes on this clone: The sample contains more than one DNA sequence encoding this CDR3. The rearrangement links TRBV29-1 to TRBJ1-1; no clear D. Germline CDR1 SQVTM, CDR2 ANQGSEA. The CDR3 length is 11 residues. The V end lost 3 bases, the J end lost 4 bases, and 6 bases lay between the germline ends. The CDR3 loop is CSVDRGTEAFF. The CDR3 nucleotides read TGCAGCGTTGATCGAGGCACTGAAGCTTTCTTT.

J is TRBJ2-3 and V is TRBV5-1; 7 nucleotides line up with TRBD2. Germline V gene data show CDR1 as SGHRS and CDR2 as YFSETQ. This CDR3 comprises 16 residues. After removal of 4 bases from V and 1 base from J, the junction contained 9 bases not matched to a gene. The CDR3 DNA sequence: TGCGCCAGCAGCGTCCTTTCCAGCGGGGGCACAGATACGCAGTATTTT. Amino acids: CASSVLSSGGTDTQYF.

The chain couples TRBV29-1 to TRBJ1-1; D unresolved. CDR1 and CDR2 (germline): SQVTM, ANQGSEA. This CDR3 has 12 residues. V lost 5 bases and J lost 0, with 7 bases in between. The DNA of the CDR3 is TGCAGCGTTCCAGGCCTGAACACTGAAGCTTTCTTT. This encodes CSVPGLNTEAFF.

V is TRBV30 and J is TRBJ1-5, with D unresolved. CDR3 size: 14 residues. The V gene's germline CDR1 is GTSNPN and CDR2 SVGIG (reference sequence). Trimming took off 4 bases at V and 7 bases at J, with 17 bases between the two ends. The CDR3 protein is CAWTPDPGGQPQHF. The CDR3 region has the DNA TGTGCCTGGACCCCTGATCCCGGAGGGCAGCCCCAGCATTTT.

This chain uses TRBV9 with TRBJ1-2; a possible D gene is TRBD1 (6 bases). The germline V gene has CDR1 SGDLS and CDR2 YYNGEE. The germline V and J ends were trimmed by 2 bases and 2 bases, with 13 bases remaining between them. The CDR3 sequence is 15 residues long. CDR3 nucleotide sequence: TGTGCCAGCAGCGTCATCCGGGGGCCCAACTATGGCTACACCTTC. Translation gives CASSVIRGPNYGYTF.

The rearrangement uses TRBV5-1 and TRBJ2-3; perhaps D is TRBD1 or TRBD2 (5 bases each). The germline V and J ends were trimmed by 3 bases and 4 bases, with 21 bases remaining between them. Per germline, CDR1 SGHRS and CDR2 YFSETQ. This CDR3 region has 17 residues. CDR3 amino acids: CASSSPSRTRGPDTQYF. The CDR3 nucleotides read TGCGCCAGCAGCTCCCCAAGCAGGACGAGGGGCCCAGATACGCAGTATTTT.

The DNA of the CDR3 is TGTGCCAGCAGCTTAGAGGTGGGACCGAACACTGAAGCTTTCTTT. This codes for CASSLEVGPNTEAFF. The chain has TRBV13 and TRBJ1-1, with a possible D match to TRBD1 (5 bases). The V and J ends lost 1 base and 1 base respectively, with 10 bases between them. Germline V lookup: CDR1 PRHDT, CDR2 FYEKMQ (reference sequence). This CDR3 comprises 15 residues.

The CDR3 protein is CASSSRIDGRVPNTQYF. In DNA form, the CDR3 reads TGTGCCAGCAGCTCCCGGATAGACGGACGGGTCCCCAATACGCAGTATTTT. The V and J genes are TRBV13 and TRBJ2-3, with unresolved D. CDR1 and CDR2 (germline): PRHDT, FYEKMQ (reference sequence). Trimming removed 4 bases from V and 7 bases from J, with 24 bases in between. The CDR3 contains 17 residues.

The V gene is TRBV29-1, the J gene TRBJ2-5; 7 nucleotides match TRBD2. Germline-derived CDR1 and CDR2 are SQVTM and ANQGSEA. J was trimmed by 5 bases and V by 1 base; bases with no gene match: 16. The CDR3 is 17 amino acids. CDR3 in DNA: TGCAGCGTTGAAGGGGGAGGGACTACCGTCTTGAGGGAGACCCAGTACTTC. Residues: CSVEGGGTTVLRETQYF.

This clone was seen more than once but under ten times. This chain links TRBV6-5 with TRBJ2-1, with 7 bases aligning to TRBD1. After removal of 2 bases from V and 6 bases from J, the junction contained 7 bases not matched to a gene. This CDR3 contains 15 residues. The V gene's germline CDR1 is MNHEY and CDR2 SVGAGI. CDR3 bases: TGTGCCAGCAGTTACGGTCCAGGGGGAGTCAATGAGCAGTTCTTC. This codes for CASSYGPGGVNEQFF.

This rearrangement joins TRBV15 to TRBJ1-5; D unresolved. Trimming shortened V by 5 bases and J by 5 bases, and 10 bases separated the two germline ends. The CDR3 runs 13 residues. The germline V gene encodes CDR1 LNHNV and CDR2 YYDKDF (reference sequence). For the CDR3, the DNA is TGTGCCACCAGCGAGGGTGGCCATCAGCCCCAGCATTTT. It codes for CATSEGGHQPQHF.

This clone turned up a few times. V usage is TRBV7-9 and J usage is TRBJ2-7; TRBD1 might be the D (5 bases). Germline V gene data show CDR1 as SEHNR and CDR2 as FQNEAQ (reference sequence). There are 14 residues in the CDR3. V lost 0 bases to trimming and J lost 6 bases, with 12 bases between them. The CDR3 nucleotides are TGTGCCAGCAGCTTAGCGCAGGGTTTGGCCGAGCAGTACTTC. Protein sequence: CASSLAQGLAEQYF.

This clone showed up just a few times. The V and J genes are TRBV4-2 and TRBJ1-5; TRBD1 is a possible D gene (5 bases). The CDR3 runs 15 residues. V was cut by 1 base and J by 6 bases, with 13 bases left in between. The V gene's germline CDR1 is LGHNA and CDR2 YNFKEQ. In DNA, the CDR3 is TGTGCCAGCAGCCAAGCACTACAGGAGGTTCAGCCCCAGCATTTT. This codes for CASSQALQEVQPQHF.

This chain uses TRBV23-1 with TRBJ2-2, with 8 nucleotides matching TRBD1. TRBV23-1 is labeled an ORF, and its function is uncertain. The CDR3 runs 13 residues. V was pared by 10 bases and J by 5 bases, with 6 bases of the junction left unmatched. The CDR3 loop is CANSTGDTGELFF. The CDR3 bases are TGCGCCAACTCGACAGGGGATACCGGGGAGCTGTTTTTT.

The V gene is TRBV5-1, the J gene TRBJ2-5; perhaps TRBD1 as D (5 bases). V was trimmed by 1 base and J by 5 bases, leaving 18 bases between them. This CDR3 is 16 amino acids long. The germline V gene encodes CDR1 SGHRS and CDR2 YFSETQ. The CDR3 coding sequence is TGCGCCAGCAGCTTGACCAGGGTCCAGTCCCGTGAGACCCAGTACTTC. Translated, it gives CASSLTRVQSRETQYF.

This rearrangement joins TRBV5-6 to TRBJ1-2; TRBD1 matches at 8 bases. The germline CDR1 and CDR2 sequences are SGHDT and YYEEEE. Unmatched junction bases numbered 2, after V lost 0 bases and J lost 1 base. The CDR3 runs 15 residues. The CDR3 here is CASSLARGLNYGYTF. The CDR3 nucleotides read TGTGCCAGCAGCTTGGCCAGGGGGCTTAACTATGGCTACACCTTC.